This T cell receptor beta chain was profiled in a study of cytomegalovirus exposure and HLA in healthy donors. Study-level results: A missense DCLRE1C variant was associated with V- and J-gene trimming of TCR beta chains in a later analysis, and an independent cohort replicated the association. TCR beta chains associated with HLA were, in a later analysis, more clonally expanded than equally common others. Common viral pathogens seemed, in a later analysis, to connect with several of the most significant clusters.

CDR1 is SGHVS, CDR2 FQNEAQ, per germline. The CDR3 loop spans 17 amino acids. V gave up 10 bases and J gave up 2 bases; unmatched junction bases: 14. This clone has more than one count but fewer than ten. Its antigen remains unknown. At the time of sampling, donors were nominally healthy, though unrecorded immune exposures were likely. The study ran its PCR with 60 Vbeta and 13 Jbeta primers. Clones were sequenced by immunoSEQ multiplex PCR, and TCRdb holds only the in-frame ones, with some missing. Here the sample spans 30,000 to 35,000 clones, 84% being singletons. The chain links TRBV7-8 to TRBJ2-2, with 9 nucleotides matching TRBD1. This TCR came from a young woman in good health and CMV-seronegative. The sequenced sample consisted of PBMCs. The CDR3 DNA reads TGTGCCACCCCGCCAACTAACAGGGGGCAAAACACCGGGGAGCTGTTTTTT. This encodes CATPPTNRGQNTGELFF.